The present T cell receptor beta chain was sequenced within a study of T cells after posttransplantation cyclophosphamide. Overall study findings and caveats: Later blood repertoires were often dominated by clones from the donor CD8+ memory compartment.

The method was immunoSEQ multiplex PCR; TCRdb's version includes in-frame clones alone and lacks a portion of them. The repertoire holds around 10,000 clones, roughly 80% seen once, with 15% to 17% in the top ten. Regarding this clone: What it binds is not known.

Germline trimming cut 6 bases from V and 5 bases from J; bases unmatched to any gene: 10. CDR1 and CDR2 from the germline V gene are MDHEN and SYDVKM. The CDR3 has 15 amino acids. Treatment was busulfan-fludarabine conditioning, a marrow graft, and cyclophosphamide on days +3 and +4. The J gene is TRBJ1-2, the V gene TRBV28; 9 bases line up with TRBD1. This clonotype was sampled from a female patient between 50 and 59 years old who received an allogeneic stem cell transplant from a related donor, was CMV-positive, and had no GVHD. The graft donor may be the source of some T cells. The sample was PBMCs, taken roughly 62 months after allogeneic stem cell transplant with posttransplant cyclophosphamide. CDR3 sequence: CASRPLDRGEYGYTF. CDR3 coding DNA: TGTGCCAGCAGACCCCTGGACAGGGGTGAGTATGGCTACACCTTC.